The rows below give T cell receptor beta chains drawn from one sample of a study of regulatory T cells in long-lasting Graves disease. TCRdb reprocessed the multiplex PCR reads with MiXCR, giving one entry per CDR3 protein. The data contain about 460,000 distinct CDR3 sequences, approximately 23% of them singletons. The specimen comprised peripheral blood mononuclear cells (PBMCs), sampled when the disease was refractory, from a patient treated with antithyroid drugs. The receptors here all came from a female donor with Graves disease. Each CDR3 is given with its conserved first and last residue. A D gene is named only where the DNA matches it firmly. Not all rows give a size; the values are once, few, many and, for expanded clones, a class.

J gene: TRBJ2-5; clone size: -; V gene: TRBV13; D gene: -; CDR3 protein: CASSPSGPRETQYF; CDR3 DNA: TGTGCCAGCAGCCCATCGGGACCGAGGGAGACCCAGTACTTC
J gene: TRBJ2-2; clone size: many; V gene: TRBV12-3/TRBV12-4; D gene: TRBD1; CDR3 protein: CASNRGHPGELFF; CDR3 DNA: TGTGCCAGCAACAGGGGGCACCCCGGGGAGCTGTTTTTT
J gene: TRBJ2-7; clone size: -; V gene: TRBV28; D gene: -; CDR3 protein: CASRALGVGYEQYF; CDR3 DNA: TGTGCCAGCAGGGCTCTCGGGGTGGGTTACGAGCAGTACTTC
J gene: TRBJ2-7; clone size: few; V gene: TRBV6-1; D gene: -; CDR3 protein: CASSPRVFYEQYF; CDR3 DNA: TGTGCCAGCAGTCCTAGAGTTTTCTACGAGCAGTACTTC
J gene: TRBJ2-7; clone size: many; V gene: TRBV20-1; D gene: TRBD2; CDR3 protein: CSASGGGENYEQYF; CDR3 DNA: TGCAGTGCTAGTGGTGGGGGGGAGAACTACGAGCAGTACTTC
J gene: TRBJ2-5; clone size: -; V gene: TRBV4-1; D gene: TRBD2; CDR3 protein: CASSQVSSGVQETQYF; CDR3 DNA: TGCGCCAGCAGCCAAGTGTCTAGCGGAGTCCAAGAGACCCAGTACTTC
J gene: TRBJ2-7; clone size: -; V gene: TRBV7-9; D gene: -; CDR3 protein: CASSGLGGYEQYF; CDR3 DNA: TGTGCCAGCAGCGGACTGGGGGGCTACGAGCAGTACTTC
J gene: TRBJ1-1; clone size: -; V gene: TRBV27; D gene: -; CDR3 protein: CASSPPDSRIGTEAFF; CDR3 DNA: TGTGCCAGCAGTCCCCCGGACAGCCGCATTGGCACTGAAGCTTTCTTT
J gene: TRBJ2-3; clone size: -; V gene: TRBV11-3; D gene: -; CDR3 protein: CASTQMDRETQYF; CDR3 DNA: TGTGCCAGCACCCAGATGGACCGGGAAACGCAGTATTTT
J gene: TRBJ2-5; clone size: -; V gene: TRBV20-1; D gene: TRBD2; CDR3 protein: CSAGRGLAGLQETQYF; CDR3 DNA: TGCAGTGCGGGGAGGGGACTAGCGGGTCTACAAGAGACCCAGTACTTC
J gene: TRBJ1-5; clone size: many; V gene: TRBV24-1; D gene: -; CDR3 protein: CATSDSEGLNQPQHF; CDR3 DNA: TGTGCCACCAGTGATTCGGAGGGGTTGAATCAGCCCCAGCATTTT
J gene: TRBJ2-6; clone size: few; V gene: TRBV3-1; D gene: TRBD2; CDR3 protein: CASSQAGGRAGANVLTF; CDR3 DNA: TGTGCCAGCAGCCAGGCGGGAGGGAGAGCTGGGGCCAACGTCCTGACTTTC
J gene: TRBJ2-3; clone size: few; V gene: TRBV6-1; D gene: TRBD2; CDR3 protein: CASSEVAREGDTQYF; CDR3 DNA: TGTGCCAGCAGTGAAGTAGCCAGGGAGGGAGATACGCAGTATTTT
J gene: TRBJ2-7; clone size: few; V gene: TRBV11-1; D gene: TRBD1; CDR3 protein: CASSLVGQGPDEQYF; CDR3 DNA: TGTGCCAGCAGCTTAGTGGGACAGGGTCCCGACGAGCAGTACTTC
J gene: TRBJ1-3; clone size: -; V gene: TRBV10-3; D gene: -; CDR3 protein: CAISARSGNTIYF; CDR3 DNA: TGTGCCATCAGTGCTCGGAGTGGAAACACCATATATTTT
J gene: TRBJ2-5; clone size: many; V gene: TRBV2; D gene: -; CDR3 protein: CASSEESTYQETQYF; CDR3 DNA: TGTGCCAGCAGTGAAGAGTCCACGTACCAAGAGACCCAGTACTTC
J gene: TRBJ1-1; clone size: many; V gene: TRBV29-1; D gene: TRBD1; CDR3 protein: CSVREWGQGSGTEAFF; CDR3 DNA: TGCAGCGTTCGGGAGTGGGGACAGGGGAGTGGGACTGAAGCTTTCTTT
J gene: TRBJ2-7; clone size: few; V gene: TRBV7-2; D gene: -; CDR3 protein: CASSPSGTKQYF; CDR3 DNA: TGTGCCAGCAGCCCCTCCGGGACAAAGCAGTACTTC
J gene: TRBJ2-7; clone size: few; V gene: TRBV7-2; D gene: TRBD2; CDR3 protein: CASSRGLAGINYEQYF; CDR3 DNA: TGTGCCAGCAGCAGGGGACTAGCGGGGATAAACTACGAGCAGTACTTC
J gene: TRBJ2-7; clone size: many; V gene: TRBV7-2; D gene: -; CDR3 protein: CASSLEGGNSYEQYF; CDR3 DNA: TGTGCCAGCAGCTTAGAAGGCGGAAACTCCTACGAGCAGTACTTC
J gene: TRBJ1-5; clone size: few; V gene: TRBV6-5; D gene: -; CDR3 protein: CASSYSEAWDVSNQPQHF; CDR3 DNA: TGTGCCAGCAGTTACTCAGAAGCTTGGGACGTTAGCAATCAGCCCCAGCATTTT
J gene: TRBJ1-5; clone size: -; V gene: TRBV5-6; D gene: TRBD1; CDR3 protein: CASSSGQGRGANQPQHF; CDR3 DNA: TGTGCCAGCAGCTCTGGACAGGGGCGTGGGGCCAATCAGCCCCAGCATTTT
J gene: TRBJ2-6; clone size: -; V gene: TRBV6-2/TRBV6-3; D gene: -; CDR3 protein: CASSYSGAGANVLTF; CDR3 DNA: TGTGCCAGCAGTTACTCCGGGGCTGGGGCCAACGTCCTGACTTTC
J gene: TRBJ1-4; clone size: many; V gene: TRBV12-3/TRBV12-4; D gene: -; CDR3 protein: CASSPQEGDKLFF; CDR3 DNA: TGTGCCAGCAGTCCCCAGGAGGGGGACAAACTGTTTTTT
J gene: TRBJ2-3; clone size: -; V gene: TRBV5-1; D gene: -; CDR3 protein: CASSLEGPTDTQYF; CDR3 DNA: TGCGCCAGCAGCTTGGAGGGACCCACAGATACGCAGTATTTT
J gene: TRBJ2-7; clone size: once; V gene: TRBV28; D gene: -; CDR3 protein: CASSPRSFPYEQYF; CDR3 DNA: TGTGCCAGCTCACCACGAAGCTTCCCCTACGAGCAGTACTTC
J gene: TRBJ1-1; clone size: many; V gene: TRBV19; D gene: -; CDR3 protein: CASSGVAGRKAFF; CDR3 DNA: TGTGCCAGTAGTGGGGTCGCAGGGCGAAAAGCTTTCTTT
J gene: TRBJ2-5; clone size: -; V gene: TRBV7-9; D gene: TRBD2; CDR3 protein: CASSSERGRRETQYF; CDR3 DNA: TGTGCCAGCAGCTCAGAGCGGGGGCGCCGGGAGACCCAGTACTTC
J gene: TRBJ1-3; clone size: many; V gene: TRBV10-3; D gene: TRBD1; CDR3 protein: CAISGQGSSGNTIYF; CDR3 DNA: TGTGCCATCAGTGGACAGGGGAGCTCTGGAAACACCATATATTTT
J gene: TRBJ2-2; clone size: -; V gene: TRBV20-1; D gene: -; CDR3 protein: CSARDEREGGELFF; CDR3 DNA: TGCAGTGCTAGAGATGAAAGGGAAGGCGGGGAGCTGTTTTTT
J gene: TRBJ1-1; clone size: many; V gene: TRBV28; D gene: -; CDR3 protein: CASSTGEEAEAFF; CDR3 DNA: TGTGCCAGCAGCACCGGGGAAGAGGCTGAAGCTTTCTTT
J gene: TRBJ2-3; clone size: once; V gene: TRBV28; D gene: -; CDR3 protein: CASSLEPGAISTDTQYF; CDR3 DNA: TGTGCCAGCAGTTTAGAGCCGGGGGCGATCAGCACAGATACGCAGTATTTT
J gene: TRBJ1-2; clone size: -; V gene: TRBV6-5; D gene: -; CDR3 protein: CASSYSMVGVPVGGYTF; CDR3 DNA: TGTGCCAGCAGTTACTCGATGGTCGGGGTCCCTGTGGGTGGCTACACCTTC
J gene: TRBJ1-2; clone size: -; V gene: TRBV19; D gene: -; CDR3 protein: CASTDDSYGYTF; CDR3 DNA: TGTGCCAGTACCGATGACAGCTATGGCTACACCTTC
J gene: TRBJ2-4; clone size: many; V gene: TRBV28; D gene: -; CDR3 protein: CASSSGTENIQYF; CDR3 DNA: TGTGCCAGCAGCTCCGGGACCGAAAACATTCAGTACTTC
J gene: TRBJ2-7; clone size: many; V gene: TRBV7-2; D gene: TRBD1; CDR3 protein: CASSPQTGAGEQYF; CDR3 DNA: TGTGCCAGCAGCCCGCAGACAGGGGCTGGGGAGCAGTACTTC
J gene: TRBJ2-7; clone size: few; V gene: TRBV7-6; D gene: TRBD1; CDR3 protein: CASSLLGQYEQYF; CDR3 DNA: TGTGCCAGCAGCTTACTGGGACAGTACGAGCAGTACTTC
J gene: TRBJ2-2; clone size: -; V gene: TRBV12-3/TRBV12-4; D gene: TRBD2; CDR3 protein: CASNLGGVNTGELFF; CDR3 DNA: TGTGCCAGCAATTTGGGAGGGGTGAACACCGGGGAGCTGTTTTTT
J gene: TRBJ1-2; clone size: -; V gene: TRBV28; D gene: TRBD1; CDR3 protein: CASTTGGVRGYTF; CDR3 DNA: TGTGCCAGCACCACAGGGGGCGTTCGTGGCTACACCTTC
J gene: TRBJ2-7; clone size: -; V gene: TRBV20-1; D gene: -; CDR3 protein: CSARVQGGQGSYEQYF; CDR3 DNA: TGCAGTGCTAGAGTCCAGGGGGGGCAGGGCTCCTACGAGCAGTACTTC
J gene: TRBJ2-3; clone size: -; V gene: TRBV28; D gene: -; CDR3 protein: CASSSLASYTDTQYF; CDR3 DNA: TGTGCCAGCAGCTCCCTCGCTAGCTACACAGATACGCAGTATTTT
J gene: TRBJ1-2; clone size: many; V gene: TRBV12-3/TRBV12-4; D gene: -; CDR3 protein: CASSLRANGYTF; CDR3 DNA: TGTGCCAGCAGTTTAAGGGCGAATGGCTACACCTTC
J gene: TRBJ2-7; clone size: -; V gene: TRBV20-1; D gene: TRBD2; CDR3 protein: CSARVVAGSSYEQYF; CDR3 DNA: TGCAGTGCTAGAGTAGTAGCGGGGAGCTCCTACGAGCAGTACTTC
J gene: TRBJ2-5; clone size: many; V gene: TRBV3-1; D gene: -; CDR3 protein: CASSQKARYETQYF; CDR3 DNA: TGTGCCAGCAGCCAAAAGGCCCGGTATGAGACCCAGTACTTC
J gene: TRBJ2-7; clone size: -; V gene: TRBV20-1; D gene: -; CDR3 protein: CSANENLEQCF; CDR3 DNA: TGCAGTGCTAATGAGAATCTCGAGCAGTGCTTC
J gene: TRBJ2-4; clone size: -; V gene: TRBV5-6; D gene: TRBD1; CDR3 protein: CASSLGQGNVQNIQYF; CDR3 DNA: TGTGCCAGCAGCTTAGGACAGGGGAACGTCCAAAACATTCAGTACTTC
J gene: TRBJ2-5; clone size: -; V gene: TRBV7-2; D gene: TRBD1; CDR3 protein: CASSPRTGGVGETQYF; CDR3 DNA: TGTGCCAGCAGCCCGAGGACAGGGGGCGTTGGAGAGACCCAGTACTTC
J gene: TRBJ2-2; clone size: -; V gene: TRBV2; D gene: -; CDR3 protein: CASSEALPGLTRGGTGELFF; CDR3 DNA: TGTGCCAGCAGTGAAGCGCTTCCGGGTTTGACCCGGGGTGGCACCGGGGAGCTGTTTTTT
J gene: TRBJ2-7; clone size: many; V gene: TRBV29-1; D gene: -; CDR3 protein: CSVGRTDYEQYF; CDR3 DNA: TGCAGCGTAGGACGCACGGACTACGAGCAGTACTTC